Listed here are 5 T cell receptor beta chains from one sample, sequenced in a study of human T cells and chemical hapten exposure. MiXCR, applied by TCRdb to the RACE reads, yields one record per CDR3 protein. Here the sample spans 62,000 or so distinct CDR3 sequences, about a tenth being singletons. Time point denoted: pre-sensitization, week 0. Indicated treatment: therapeutic diphenylcyclopropenone sensitization with weekly scalp DPC. The sample was whole blood, taken in connection with sensitization to the hapten diphenylcyclopropenone (DPC). The receptor source for this set is a woman between 45 and 65 years old with alopecia areata. Some clones in this sample may be carry-over from other donors' samples.

This clonotype was seen at least ten times. J is TRBJ2-1 and V is TRBV28; maybe TRBD2 (6 bases). CDR3 length equals 12 residues. V was cut by 3 bases and J by 8 bases, with 8 bases left in between. Germline V gene sequence: CDR1 MDHEN, CDR2 SYDVKM. CDR3 loop: CASSLWEDEQFF. DNA of the CDR3: TGTGCCAGCAGTTTGTGGGAGGATGAGCAGTTCTTC.

Note on this clonotype: One base away lies a much larger clone, so this may be a sequencing read error. The chain links TRBV29-1 to TRBJ2-7; D possibly corresponds to TRBD1 (7 bases). CDR3 length: 14 amino acids. V lost 1 base, J lost 6 bases, and 16 bases lay in between. Germline V gives CDR1 SQVTM, CDR2 ANQGSEA. The CDR3, as DNA: TGCAGCGTTGAAGGGTCAGGGGGGATACTCGAGCAGTACTTC. It encodes CSVEGSGGILEQYF.

The chain couples TRBV27 to TRBJ1-3; D is unresolved. The V and J ends lost 6 bases and 0 bases respectively, with 9 bases between them. Germline assignment: CDR1 MNHEY and CDR2 SMNVEV (reference sequence). The CDR3 has 14 amino acids. The CDR3 region is CASRPGYSGNTIYF. CDR3 DNA sequence: TGTGCCAGCAGACCTGGATACTCTGGAAACACCATATATTTT.

The chain combines TRBV28 with TRBJ1-1; a possible D gene is TRBD1 (5 bases). Trimming stripped 6 bases from V and 1 base from J, with 15 bases between. This CDR3 is 15 amino acids long. Germline values: CDR1 MDHEN, CDR2 SYDVKM. CDR3 region: CASRKPGTENTEAFF. CDR3 nucleotide sequence: TGTGCCAGCAGGAAACCCGGGACGGAGAACACTGAAGCTTTCTTT.

This clonotype has at least ten counts. The V and J genes are TRBV29-1 and TRBJ1-4; D gene uncertain. Germline V gene data show CDR1 as SQVTM and CDR2 as ANQGSEA. The V gene lost 5 bases and the J gene lost 7 bases, with 17 bases spanning the gap. The CDR3 length is 14 residues. The CDR3 coding sequence is TGCAGCGTTAAAGGGAACAAGGGTGGTGAAAAACTGTTTTTT. This gives the protein CSVKGNKGGEKLFF.